The rows below give T cell receptor beta chains drawn from one sample of a study of PD-L1 blockade in urothelial cancer. Measured with immunoSEQ multiplex PCR; TCRdb has only the in-frame clones, and not every one. The data hold more than 75,000 clones, with 90% observed a single time. The sample was PBMCs, taken around atezolizumab (anti-PD-L1) treatment. The receptors were sampled from a man in his fifties or sixties with urothelial cancer. CDR3s include the opening cysteine and the closing phenylalanine or tryptophan. A D gene is named only where the DNA matches it firmly. For some rows the clone size is stated as once, few or many, or as a class when expanded; others skip it.

size,V,D,J,CDR3,DNA
-,TRBV7-8,TRBD2,TRBJ2-1,CASSFGTSDNEQFF,TGTGCCAGCAGCTTTGGGACTAGCGACAATGAGCAGTTCTTC
-,TRBV4-2,TRBD1,TRBJ2-5,CASSQGFTGGFNGAAQETQYF,TGTGCCAGCAGCCAAGGATTCACAGGGGGCTTTAACGGAGCGGCCCAAGAGACCCAGTACTTC
-,TRBV19,-,TRBJ1-2,CASSIGQVNYGYTF,TGTGCCAGTAGTATAGGACAGGTTAACTATGGCTACACCTTC
-,TRBV2,TRBD2,TRBJ2-7,CASSEATSGVRYEQYF,TGTGCCAGCAGTGAAGCGACTAGCGGGGTTCGGTACGAGCAGTACTTC
-,TRBV4-3,-,TRBJ1-2,CASSQDLGQGQNYGYTF,TGCGCCAGCAGCCAAGATTTGGGTCAGGGGCAAAACTATGGCTACACCTTC
-,TRBV4-1,-,TRBJ1-1,CASQGRVTEAFF,TGCGCCAGCCAAGGGAGGGTCACTGAAGCTTTCTTT
-,TRBV7-3,-,TRBJ2-1,CASSPLSGGSNEQFF,TGTGCCAGCAGCCCCCTTTCGGGGGGCAGCAATGAGCAGTTCTTC
-,TRBV2,TRBD1,TRBJ1-1,CASSTGTGAPNTEAFF,TGTGCCAGCAGTACCGGGACAGGGGCCCCGAACACTGAAGCTTTCTTT
-,TRBV7-2,TRBD2,TRBJ2-7,CASSLGWRGGSYEQYF,TGTGCCAGCAGCTTAGGGTGGCGGGGGGGCTCCTACGAGCAGTACTTC
-,TRBV11-1,-,TRBJ2-3,CASSFGEYADTQYF,TGTGCCAGCAGTTTTGGAGAGTACGCAGATACGCAGTATTTT
-,TRBV4-3,TRBD2,TRBJ2-5,CASSRITGTSGGETQYF,TGCGCCAGCAGCCGAATAACCGGGACTAGCGGGGGAGAGACCCAGTACTTC
-,TRBV5-4,TRBD1,TRBJ1-2,CASSPGQGEGYTF,TGTGCCAGCAGCCCAGGACAGGGTGAAGGCTACACCTTC
-,TRBV9,TRBD1,TRBJ1-1,CASSVAGGRGQITEAFF,TGTGCCAGCAGCGTAGCGGGAGGGAGGGGGCAAATCACTGAAGCTTTCTTT
-,TRBV5-1,TRBD1,TRBJ2-2,CASLEGTVGSGELFF,TGCGCCAGCCTAGAAGGGACAGTCGGGTCCGGGGAGCTGTTTTTT
few,TRBV7-2,-,TRBJ1-1,CASRESTEAFF,TGTGCCAGCAGAGAGAGCACTGAAGCTTTCTTT
once,TRBV27,TRBD1,TRBJ2-7,CASKLRGDRGPHYEQYF,TGTGCCAGCAAGCTGCGTGGAGACAGGGGGCCTCACTACGAGCAGTACTTC
once,TRBV28,TRBD2,TRBJ2-7,CASSLASGVSYEQYF,TGTGCCAGCAGTTTGGCTAGCGGGGTCTCCTACGAGCAGTACTTC
-,TRBV30,-,TRBJ1-2,CACKTVLLYGYTF,TGTGCCTGCAAGACAGTGCTTCTCTATGGCTACACCTTC
once,TRBV10-3,TRBD1,TRBJ2-1,CAISESGQIGNEQFF,TGTGCCATCAGTGAGTCGGGACAGATAGGCAATGAGCAGTTCTTC
-,TRBV5-6,TRBD1,TRBJ2-4,CASRFTGTGRNIQYF,TGTGCCAGCAGATTCACCGGGACAGGGAGAAACATTCAGTACTTC
-,TRBV6-1,-,TRBJ2-2,CASSDRQTTGELFF,TGTGCCAGCAGTGACCGACAGACTACCGGGGAGCTGTTTTTT
-,TRBV18,TRBD1,TRBJ2-5,CASSPNTGDETQYF,TGTGCCAGCTCGCCAAATACAGGGGACGAGACCCAGTACTTC
-,TRBV11-2,-,TRBJ1-3,CASSLAGTGNTIYF,TGTGCCAGCAGCTTGGCAGGGACTGGAAACACCATATATTTT
-,TRBV11-3,-,TRBJ2-1,CASSLETGGNNEQFF,TGTGCCAGCAGCCTCGAGACGGGTGGAAACAATGAGCAGTTCTTC
-,TRBV5-1,TRBD2,TRBJ2-2,CASSPGALAGDTGELFF,TGCGCCAGCAGCCCGGGCGCGCTAGCGGGAGACACCGGGGAGCTGTTTTTT
-,TRBV25-1,-,TRBJ2-1,CASTPRSSYNEQFF,TGTGCCAGCACCCCCAGGTCCTCCTACAATGAGCAGTTCTTC
-,TRBV6-1,TRBD2,TRBJ2-3,CASSGTSGRALSTDTQYF,TGTGCCAGCAGTGGAACTAGCGGGAGGGCCCTGAGCACAGATACGCAGTATTTT
-,TRBV28,TRBD1,TRBJ2-7,CASSTGQGPTNNF,TGTGCCAGCAGCACCGGACAGGGGCCCACTAATAACTTC
-,TRBV5-1,-,TRBJ2-5,CASSPEGAIGTQYF,TGCGCCAGCAGCCCCGAAGGGGCTATTGGGACCCAGTACTTC
-,TRBV9,TRBD1,TRBJ1-1,CASSPRTGLNTEAFF,TGTGCCAGCAGCCCTCGGACAGGGTTGAACACTGAAGCTTTCTTT
-,TRBV4-3,-,TRBJ1-5,CASSQDGQLNQPQHF,TGCGCCAGCAGCCAAGACGGACAGCTCAATCAGCCCCAGCATTTT
once,TRBV5-6,-,TRBJ1-2,CASSLAGVVGYTF,TGTGCCAGCAGCTTGGCAGGGGTTGTTGGCTACACCTTC
-,TRBV13,-,TRBJ2-7,CASNDRMSSYEQYF,TGTGCCAGTAACGACAGAATGAGCTCCTACGAGCAGTACTTC
-,TRBV9,TRBD2,TRBJ2-5,CASSVTSGQETQYF,TGTGCCAGCAGCGTTACTAGCGGCCAAGAGACCCAGTACTTC
-,TRBV11-2,-,TRBJ2-1,CASSFAGASEQFF,TGTGCCAGCAGCTTCGCGGGGGCGAGTGAGCAGTTCTTC
-,TRBV7-2,TRBD1,TRBJ2-7,CASSFWTGYEQYF,TGTGCCAGCAGCTTTTGGACAGGATACGAGCAGTACTTC
once,TRBV5-4,-,TRBJ2-1,CASSLGQTNYNEQFF,TGTGCCAGCAGCTTGGGGCAGACTAACTACAATGAGCAGTTCTTC
-,TRBV4-3,TRBD1,TRBJ2-7,CASSRDPGQGYEQYF,TGCGCCAGCAGCCGCGATCCGGGACAGGGATACGAGCAGTACTTC
-,TRBV9,TRBD2,TRBJ2-3,CASSPPAGHTDTQYF,TGTGCCAGCAGCCCACCAGCGGGGCACACAGATACGCAGTATTTT
-,TRBV18,-,TRBJ2-7,CASSPLSGSGEQYF,TGTGCCAGCTCACCACTGAGCGGATCGGGCGAGCAGTACTTC